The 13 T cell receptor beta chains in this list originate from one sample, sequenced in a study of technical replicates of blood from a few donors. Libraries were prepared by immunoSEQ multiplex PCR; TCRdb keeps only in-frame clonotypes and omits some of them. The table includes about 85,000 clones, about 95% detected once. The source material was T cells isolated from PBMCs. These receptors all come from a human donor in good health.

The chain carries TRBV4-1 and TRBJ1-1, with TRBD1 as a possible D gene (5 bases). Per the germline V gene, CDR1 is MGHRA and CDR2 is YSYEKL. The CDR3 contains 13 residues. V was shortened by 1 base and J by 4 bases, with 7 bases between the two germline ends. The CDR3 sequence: CASSQVQGTEAFF. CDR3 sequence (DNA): TGCGCCAGCAGCCAAGTGCAGGGCACTGAAGCTTTCTTT.

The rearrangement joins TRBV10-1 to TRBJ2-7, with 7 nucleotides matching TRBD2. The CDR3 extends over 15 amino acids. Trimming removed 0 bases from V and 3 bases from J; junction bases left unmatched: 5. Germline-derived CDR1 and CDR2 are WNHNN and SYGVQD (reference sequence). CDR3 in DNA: TGCGCCAGCAGTGAGTCAGCTAGCGGATACTACGAGCAGTACTTC. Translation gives CASSESASGYYEQYF.

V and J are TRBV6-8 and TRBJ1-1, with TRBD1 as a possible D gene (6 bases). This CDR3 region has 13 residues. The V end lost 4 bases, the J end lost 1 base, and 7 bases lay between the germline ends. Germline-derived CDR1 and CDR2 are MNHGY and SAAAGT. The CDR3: CASSSTGNTEAFF. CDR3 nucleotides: TGTGCCAGCAGTTCGACAGGGAACACTGAAGCTTTCTTT.

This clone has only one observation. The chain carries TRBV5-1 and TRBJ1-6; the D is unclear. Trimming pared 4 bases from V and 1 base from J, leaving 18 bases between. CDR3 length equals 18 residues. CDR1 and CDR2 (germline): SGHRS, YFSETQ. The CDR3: CASSPDPPGVSYNSPLHF. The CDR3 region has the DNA TGCGCCAGCAGCCCGGATCCCCCCGGAGTGTCCTATAATTCACCCCTCCACTTT.

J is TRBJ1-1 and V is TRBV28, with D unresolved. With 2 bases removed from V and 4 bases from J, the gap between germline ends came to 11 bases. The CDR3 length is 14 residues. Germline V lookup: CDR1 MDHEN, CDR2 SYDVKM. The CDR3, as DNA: TGTGCCAGCAGTTTAAGGGAGAAGGGCACTGAAGCTTTCTTT. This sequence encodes CASSLREKGTEAFF.

The CDR3 is CASSLPGGVGELFF. The CDR3 nucleotides are TGCGCCAGCAGCTTACCAGGGGGTGTCGGGGAGCTGTTTTTT. This chain connects TRBV5-1 to TRBJ2-2, with 7 bases aligning to TRBD1. The CDR3 has 14 amino acids. V lost 2 bases, J lost 7 bases, and 5 bases stayed unmatched. CDR1 and CDR2 from the germline V gene are SGHRS and YFSETQ.

The CDR3 DNA sequence: TGTGCCAGCACAGGGTACTCTGGAAACACCATATATTTT. Protein: CASTGYSGNTIYF. The chain joins TRBV25-1 to TRBJ1-3; tentatively, D is TRBD1 (5 bases). The CDR3 covers 13 residues. CDR1 MGHDK and CDR2 SYGVNS come from the germline V gene. Trimming cost V 7 bases and J 0 bases, with 7 bases left between them. The full variable domain, its missing parts supplied by reference TRBV25-1 and TRBJ1-3, is EADIYQTPRYLVIGTGKKITLECSQTMGHDKMYWYQQDPGMELHLIHYSYGVNSTEKGDLSSESTVSRIRTEHFPLTLESARPSHTSQYLCASTGYSGNTIYFGEGSWLTVV.

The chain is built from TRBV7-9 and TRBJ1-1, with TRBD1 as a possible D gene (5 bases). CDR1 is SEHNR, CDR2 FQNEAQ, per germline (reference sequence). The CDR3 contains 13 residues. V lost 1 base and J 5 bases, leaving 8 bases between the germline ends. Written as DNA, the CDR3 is TGTGCCAGCAGCTTAGGTGGGGGGACTGAAGCTTTCTTT. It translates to CASSLGGGTEAFF.

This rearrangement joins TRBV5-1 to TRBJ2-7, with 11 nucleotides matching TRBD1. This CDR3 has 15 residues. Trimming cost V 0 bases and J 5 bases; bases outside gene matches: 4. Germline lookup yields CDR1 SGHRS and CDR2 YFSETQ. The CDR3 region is CASSLVGQGANEQYF. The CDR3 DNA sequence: TGCGCCAGCAGCTTGGTAGGACAGGGGGCAAACGAGCAGTACTTC.

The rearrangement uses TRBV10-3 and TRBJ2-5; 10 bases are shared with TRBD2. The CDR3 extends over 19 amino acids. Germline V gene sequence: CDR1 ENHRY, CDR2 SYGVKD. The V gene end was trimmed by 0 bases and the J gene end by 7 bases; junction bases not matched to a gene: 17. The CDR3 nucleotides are TGTGCCATCAGTGAGTCCATGTTGAGGGTAGCGGGAGGAATAGCGACCCAGTACTTC. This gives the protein CAISESMLRVAGGIATQYF.

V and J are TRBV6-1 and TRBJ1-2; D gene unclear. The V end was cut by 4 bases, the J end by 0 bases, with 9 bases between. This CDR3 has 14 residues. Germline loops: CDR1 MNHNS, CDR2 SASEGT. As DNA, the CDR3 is TGTGCCAGCAGTGGACTAACTACTAACTATGGCTACACCTTC. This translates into CASSGLTTNYGYTF.

The CDR3 bases are TGCGCCAGCAGTGCCCCTAGCGGGAGAGAAGAGACCCAGTACTTC. It encodes CASSAPSGREETQYF. The gene calls are TRBV10-1 and TRBJ2-5; 10 positions match TRBD2. This CDR3 comprises 15 residues. CDR1 is WNHNN, CDR2 SYGVQD, per germline (reference sequence). V shed 4 bases, J shed 3 bases, and the junction held 5 bases outside the gene matches.

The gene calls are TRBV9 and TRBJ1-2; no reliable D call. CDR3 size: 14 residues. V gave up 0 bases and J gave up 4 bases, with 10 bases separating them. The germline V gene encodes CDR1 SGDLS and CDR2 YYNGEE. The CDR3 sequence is CASSVGGEGYGYTF. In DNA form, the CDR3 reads TGTGCCAGCAGCGTAGGCGGGGAGGGCTATGGCTACACCTTC.